This TCR beta chain was found in a study of human T cells and chemical hapten exposure. Turning to the study itself: DPC (0.01%) was patch tested on the upper back and read at 6 days.

Noted time point: pre-sensitization, week 0. The treatment is: therapeutic diphenylcyclopropenone sensitization with weekly scalp DPC. Samples of blood were obtained prior to the application of each patch test. TCRdb reprocessed the RACE reads via MiXCR and lists one record per CDR3 protein. The sample lists tens of thousands of distinct CDR3 sequences; roughly 11% were seen once. The clonotype comes from a woman in her forties or fifties with alopecia areata. Some clones in this sample may be carry-over from other donors' samples. The source material was whole blood, sampled in connection with sensitization to the hapten diphenylcyclopropenone (DPC).

In nucleotides, the CDR3 is TGTGCCAGCAGCCGAAGCGGGGGTTCCTACAATGAGCAGTTCTTC. As protein: CASSRSGGSYNEQFF. The chain recombines TRBV7-2 with TRBJ2-1; the match to TRBD2 covers 8 bases. This CDR3 comprises 15 residues. The germline V gene encodes CDR1 SGHTA and CDR2 FQGNSA. V dropped 5 bases and J dropped 1; count of bases not matched to a gene: 4.